The 5 T cell receptor beta chains listed next were all sequenced from one sample in a study of blood T cell repertoires in COVID-19. Repertoires were generated with immunoSEQ multiplex PCR, while TCRdb's copy carries only in-frame clones and drops some. The sample lists 85,000 to 130,000 clones, about 79% occurring once. Specimen: peripheral blood. Receptor source: a man older than 75 with COVID-19, enrolled during active disease.

Only one count was recorded for this clone. The gene calls are TRBV25-1 and TRBJ2-6, with a weak D call TRBD1 (6 bases). CDR3 length equals 18 residues. Trimming took 0 bases from V and 3 from J, leaving 15 bases between them. In germline, CDR1 is MGHDK, CDR2 SYGVNS. The CDR3 loop is CASSEYKGHRVGANVLTF. For the CDR3, the DNA is TGTGCCAGCAGTGAATATAAGGGGCACAGGGTTGGGGCCAACGTCCTGACTTTC. Looking up the rest from reference TRBV25-1 and TRBJ2-6 gives the full variable domain: EADIYQTPRYLVIGTGKKITLECSQTMGHDKMYWYQQDPGMELHLIHYSYGVNSTEKGDLSSESTVSRIRTEHFPLTLESARPSHTSQYLCASSEYKGHRVGANVLTFGAGSRLTVL.

The chain couples TRBV6-5 to TRBJ1-1; a possible D gene is TRBD1 (5 bases). This CDR3 region has 14 residues. Germline loops: CDR1 MNHEY, CDR2 SVGAGI. V was shortened by 2 bases and J by 5 bases, with 12 bases between the two germline ends. The CDR3 region is CASSYGSEGTEAFF. The CDR3 DNA follows: TGTGCCAGCAGTTACGGATCGGAGGGGACTGAAGCTTTCTTT.

The chain is built from TRBV19 and TRBJ2-1; 9 bases agree with TRBD2. The CDR3 runs 16 residues. V dropped 7 bases and J dropped 5; count of bases not matched to a gene: 12. Germline-derived CDR1 and CDR2 are LNHDA and SQIVND (reference sequence). CDR3 sequence reads: CASTTDGIAGDNEQFF. In nucleotides, the CDR3 is TGTGCCAGTACCACCGACGGGATAGCGGGAGACAATGAGCAGTTCTTC.

This sequence joins TRBV4-3 and TRBJ2-1, with 8 bases fitting TRBD2. The CDR3 length is 18 residues. Germline CDR1 reads LGHNA; CDR2 reads YSLEER. V lost 0 bases to trimming and J lost 4 bases; unmatched junction nucleotides: 11. In DNA form, the CDR3 reads TGCGCCAGCAGCCAAGATCGTTCCCGGCGGGAGGCGTACAATGAGCAGTTCTTC. It is translated as CASSQDRSRREAYNEQFF.

This chain uses TRBV27 with TRBJ1-2; 7 bases align to TRBD1. The CDR3 is 16 amino acids. Germline CDR1 and CDR2: MNHEY and SMNVEV (reference sequence). V lost 5 bases and J lost 3; bases outside the gene matches: 12. The CDR3 reads CASSPDRAGGDYGYTF. CDR3 nucleotide sequence: TGTGCCAGCAGTCCTGACAGGGCCGGTGGGGACTATGGCTACACCTTC.